This T cell receptor (beta chain) originates from a study of molecular identifiers for immune sequencing clone quantification. Study-level background: Five portions were made in replicates from RNA of 20,000 or 100,000 naive CD8 cells, and four underwent sequencing.

This clonotype showed up just a few times. TCRdb passed the PCR reads through MiXCR, listing each CDR3 protein once. The repertoire holds 400,000 to 600,000 distinct CDR3 sequences, with over 20% as singletons. Naive CD8 sequencing libraries were generated from around 18,000 to 910,000 sorted cells, with 10%, 30% or 50% RNA as input. CDR1 and CDR2 from the germline V gene are LNHDA and SQIVND (reference sequence). V shed 2 bases and J shed 0 bases, with 5 bases lying between them. The CDR3 is made up of 15 amino acids. The chain combines TRBV19 with TRBJ2-6; D is ambiguous. The sequenced material came from naive CD8+ T cells from blood, with Jurkat cell RNA spiked in. Subset described: FACS-sorted CD8+CD4-CCR7+CD45RA+ naive T cells. The sequence derives from a human donor in good health. Some libraries in this study had Jurkat cell RNA spiked in. CDR3 loop: CASSITSSGANVLTF. The CDR3 DNA reads TGTGCCAGTAGTATAACGTCCTCTGGGGCCAACGTCCTGACTTTC.